These 6 T cell receptor beta chains share one sample of origin, sequenced in a study of T cells in Graves' hyperthyroidism and ophthalmopathy. TCR beta CDR3 regions were amplified from RNA. First-round RT-PCR with HTBI primers amplified the TCR CDR3 region. TCRdb itself ran the multiplex PCR reads through MiXCR, one entry per CDR3 protein. The table includes 500,000 to 800,000 distinct CDR3 sequences, roughly 15% detected once. The sample taken for sequencing was blood. Source of these receptors: a woman aged 45-65 years with Graves' ophthalmopathy.

The CDR3 sequence is CASSYFPAAGPPTIDTQYF. CDR3 DNA sequence: TGTGCCAGCAGTTACTTCCCGGCAGCGGGCCCCCCTACTATAGATACGCAGTATTTT. This chain uses TRBV6-2 or TRBV6-3 with TRBJ2-3; D perhaps matches TRBD2 (6 bases). The CDR3 is 19 amino acids. CDR1 and CDR2 from the germline V gene are MNHEY and SVGEGT. Deletions cut 1 base from V and 5 bases from J, with 25 bases between.

Many counts were recorded for this clonotype. This chain uses TRBV20-1 with TRBJ2-7, with D unclear. Per the germline V gene, CDR1 is DFQATT and CDR2 is SNEGSKA (reference sequence). CDR3 length: 12 residues. Deletions cut 5 bases from V and 4 bases from J, with 12 bases between. This CDR3 is CSAGLVRYEQYF. For the CDR3, the DNA is TGCAGTGCTGGCCTAGTACGGTACGAGCAGTACTTC.

This clonotype was counted ten times or more. The chain employs TRBV15 and TRBJ2-1; 11 nucleotides line up with TRBD2. There are 16 residues in the CDR3. V shed 3 bases and J 7 bases; nucleotides not matched to a gene: 8. Per germline, CDR1 LNHNV and CDR2 YYDKDF (reference sequence). The CDR3 nucleotides are TGTGCCACCAGCAGCGGATGGCTAGCGGGAGGTAATGAGCAGTTCTTC. Encoded protein: CATSSGWLAGGNEQFF.

This clonotype occurred many times. This sequence joins TRBV20-1 and TRBJ1-1; maybe TRBD1 (5 bases). From germline, CDR1 is DFQATT and CDR2 SNEGSKA (reference sequence). The CDR3 totals 14 residues. V was pared by 0 bases and J by 4 bases, with 12 bases between. The CDR3 here is CSAREQGKGTEAFF. The CDR3 nucleotides are TGCAGTGCTAGAGAGCAGGGTAAGGGCACTGAAGCTTTCTTT.

The chain has TRBV20-1 and TRBJ1-1, with a weak D call TRBD1 (6 bases). Looked up from germline, CDR1 is DFQATT and CDR2 is SNEGSKA (reference sequence). The V gene lost 2 bases and the J gene lost 3 bases, with 13 bases spanning the gap. The CDR3 sequence is 14 residues long. In nucleotides, the CDR3 is TGCAGTGCTAGAAAAGGGGGGCGGGACACTGAAGCTTTCTTT. Protein product: CSARKGGRDTEAFF.

This clonotype was seen at least ten times. A read error may account for a junction end that differs from germline. The chain's CDR3 is CASSSSGGNGETQYF. CDR3 in DNA: TGTGCTAGCAGCTCCTCTGGCGGGAATGGGGAGACCCAGTACTTC. The J gene is TRBJ2-5, the V gene TRBV7-7; possible D gene TRBD2, 6 bases. This CDR3 comprises 15 residues. Germline loops: CDR1 SSHAT, CDR2 FNYEAQ (reference sequence).